A single sample is the source of the 28 T cell receptor gamma chains below, sequenced in a study of gamma delta lymphoproliferative disorders and STAT genes. The receptor sequences were amplified from genomic DNA of peripheral blood mononuclear cells. TCRdb reanalysed the multiplex PCR reads with CATT. The sample shows thousands of gamma-chain clones, approximately 8% of them seen only once. Sequenced input: blood. Receptor source: a human donor in good health.

This clone qualifies as medium-sized. The V and J genes are TRGV10 and TRGJP1. Because TCRdb records no J gene, it was assigned here through a match of the DNA to germline. TRGV10 is an ORF, and what it does is uncertain. This CDR3 is built from 15 residues. V lost 8 bases and J lost 3; bases outside the gene matches: 10. In DNA form, the CDR3 reads TGTGCTGCGTGGGATTATCTGGCCACTGGTTGGTTCAAGATATTT. This sequence encodes CAAWDYLATGWFKIF.

This clone is deemed medium-sized. The chain employs TRGV11 and TRGJP1. The J gene, missing from TCRdb, was assigned here through DNA to germline matching. TRGV11 is known as an ORF, though its function is uncertain. The CDR3 sequence is 16 residues long. After removal of 0 bases from V and 1 base from J, the junction contained 2 bases not matched to a gene. CDR3 loop: CACWIRHRTTGWFKIF. The DNA of the CDR3 is TGTGCCTGCTGGATTAGGCACCGTACCACTGGTTGGTTCAAGATATTT.

This clone counts as medium-sized. V is TRGV8 and J is TRGJ1 or TRGJ2. The J gene comes from matching the DNA to germline here; TCRdb lacks it. The CDR3 spans 18 residues. J was trimmed by 1 base and V by 1 base; bases with no gene match: 16. Per germline, CDR1 VENAVY and CDR2 YDSYNSRV. In DNA, the CDR3 is TGTGCCACCTGGGATAGTAACACCGGACCTCAAAATTATTATAAGAAACTCTTT. Translation gives CATWDSNTGPQNYYKKLF.

This clone is deemed medium-sized. The same CDR3 can be traced to other DNA sequences in this sample. The gene calls are TRGV2 and TRGJ1 or TRGJ2. Germline matching of the DNA provided the J gene here, since TCRdb leaves it blank. CDR1 is EGSNGY, CDR2 YDSYNSKV, per germline. V trimming: 0 bases; J trimming: 5 bases; junction bases outside the gene matches: 4. CDR3 length equals 13 residues. CDR3 loop: CATWDGQDYKKLF. Here the CDR3 DNA reads TGTGCCACCTGGGACGGGCAGGATTATAAGAAACTCTTT.

This clone is termed medium-sized (0.01 to 0.1%). The chain uses TRGV8 and TRGJ1 or TRGJ2. The J gene was missing in TCRdb and was found by matching the end of the DNA to germline. CDR1 and CDR2 (germline): VENAVY, YDSYNSRV. The CDR3 contains 13 residues. The ends lost 3 bases at V and 3 bases at J; junction bases unmatched: 5. The CDR3 DNA follows: TGTGCCACCTGGGATCCCCTTTATTATAAGAAACTCTTT. The encoded protein is CATWDPLYYKKLF.

This clone qualifies as medium-sized. This chain's CDR3 is CAAWDNTIDKKLF. The CDR3 DNA sequence: TGTGCTGCGTGGGATAATACGATCGATAAGAAACTCTTT. The chain couples TRGV10 to TRGJ1 or TRGJ2. The J gene, missing from TCRdb, was assigned here through DNA to germline matching. TRGV10 is reported as an ORF; its role is uncertain. Trimming at V came to 8 bases and at J to 8 bases, leaving 13 bases not matched to a gene. The CDR3 has 13 residues.

This clone is termed medium-sized. The V and J genes are TRGV3 and TRGJ1 or TRGJ2. TCRdb records no J gene; here it was assigned by comparing the DNA to germline. The CDR3 loop spans 13 amino acids. Germline assignment: CDR1 VTNTFY and CDR2 YDVSTARD (reference sequence). J was trimmed by 7 bases and V by 0 bases; bases with no gene match: 6. CDR3 amino acids: CATWDRLEYKKLF. The CDR3, as DNA: TGTGCCACCTGGGACAGGCTTGAATATAAGAAACTCTTT.

By sample fraction, this clone is medium-sized. There is no J gene call, but TRGV4 is given as the V gene. Per germline, CDR1 EGSTGY and CDR2 YDSYTSSV. This CDR3 spans 11 amino acids. In DNA, the CDR3 is TGTGCCACCTGGGATGGCCCTCTAGAACTCTTT. Translating it yields CATWDGPLELF.

In this sample, this clone is medium-sized. This chain's CDR3 is CAAWDWGWFKIF. The CDR3 nucleotides read TGTGCTGCGTGGGATTGGGGGTGGTTCAAGATATTT. The genes are TRGV10 and TRGJP1. The J gene, left out of TCRdb, was set here by checking the DNA against germline. TRGV10 is an open reading frame, and its role is uncertain. V shed 8 bases and J 11 bases; nucleotides not matched to a gene: 9. The CDR3 is made up of 12 amino acids.

The chain has TRGV4 and TRGJ1 or TRGJ2. Here the J gene was assigned by germline matching of the DNA, as TCRdb has none. Germline CDR1 and CDR2: EGSTGY and YDSYTSSV. V lost 7 bases and J lost 3; bases outside the gene matches: 3. The CDR3 spans 11 residues. For the CDR3, the DNA is TGTGCCACCTGTGCTTATTATAAGAAACTCTTT. This sequence encodes CATCAYYKKLF.

This clone is judged medium-sized (0.01 to 0.1%). J is TRGJ1 or TRGJ2 and V is TRGV8. The J gene, not given by TCRdb, was assigned here from a germline match of the nucleotide sequence. Germline lookup yields CDR1 VENAVY and CDR2 YDSYNSRV. The length of the CDR3 is 14 residues. V lost 1 base, J lost 0 bases, and 3 bases stayed unmatched. This chain's CDR3 is CATWDSLNYYKKLF. In DNA, the CDR3 is TGTGCCACCTGGGATAGCCTGAATTATTATAAGAAACTCTTT.

In this sample, this clone is medium-sized. The J gene was not called, though the V gene is TRGV10. TRGV10 is placed among ORFs of uncertain function. The CDR3 is 10 residues long. This chain's CDR3 is CAAWDILILF. DNA for the CDR3: TGTGCTGCGTGGGATATCTTGATACTCTTT.

This clone rates as medium-sized. The gene calls are TRGV10 and TRGJP1. Here the J gene came from matching the DNA to germline, since TCRdb omits it. TRGV10 is an open reading frame, and its role is uncertain. The CDR3 is made up of 16 amino acids. V lost 8 bases and J lost 2; bases outside the gene matches: 12. The DNA for the CDR3 is TGTGCTGCGTGGGATTATCCCCTAACCACTGGTTGGTTCAAGATATTT. Amino acids: CAAWDYPLTTGWFKIF.

This clone is medium-sized. The chain uses TRGV9 and TRGJ1 or TRGJ2. The J gene comes from matching the DNA to germline here; TCRdb lacks it. The CDR3 consists of 13 residues. CDR1 is GITISATS and CDR2 is ISYDGTV in the germline V gene (reference sequence). The junction had 20 bases not matched to a gene; V was cut back by 9 bases and J by 12 bases. The CDR3 spells CALPDIQVRGKLF. The CDR3 nucleotides are TGTGCCTTGCCCGATATTCAGGTGCGGGGGAAACTCTTT.

Turning to this clone: Germline is not matched at one junction end, which may reflect a read error. CDR3 region: CSVGLIYTKLF. CDR3 DNA: TGCTCCGTGGGATTGATATACACGAAACTCTTT. The V and J genes are TRGV10 and TRGJ1 or TRGJ2. Since TCRdb gives no J gene, matching the DNA to germline was used here to assign it. TRGV10 carries the ORF label, with uncertain function. The CDR3 is made up of 11 amino acids.

By sample share, this clone is medium-sized (0.01 to 0.1%). The gene calls are TRGV8 and TRGJP1. TCRdb is silent on the J gene; assignment here came from matching the DNA to germline. The germline V gene encodes CDR1 VENAVY and CDR2 YDSYNSRV. This CDR3 is 15 amino acids long. V was pared by 3 bases and J by 1 base, with 5 bases of the junction left unmatched. The CDR3 reads CATWDSRTTGWFKIF. Written as DNA, the CDR3 is TGTGCCACCTGGGATTCCCGTACCACTGGTTGGTTCAAGATATTT.

Sample share makes this clone medium-sized. This rearrangement joins TRGV10 to TRGJP1. Here the J gene came from matching the DNA to germline, since TCRdb omits it. TRGV10 is given ORF status, its function remaining uncertain. With 8 bases clipped from V and 2 bases from J, the junction kept 6 bases outside the gene matches. The CDR3 spans 14 residues. CDR3: CAAWDRTTGWFKIF. The CDR3 DNA follows: TGTGCTGCGTGGGATCGAACCACTGGTTGGTTCAAGATATTT.

This clone is classed as medium-sized. The chain joins TRGV4 to TRGJP2. TCRdb leaves out the J gene; it was filled in here by matching the DNA to germline. CDR1 and CDR2 (germline): EGSTGY, YDSYTSSV. This CDR3 contains 14 residues. With V trimmed by 6 bases and J by 6 bases, 10 bases remained unmatched. The CDR3 reads CATWHPGGDWIKTF. Here the CDR3 DNA reads TGTGCCACCTGGCACCCAGGGGGTGATTGGATCAAGACGTTT.

The V and J genes are TRGV2 and TRGJ1 or TRGJ2. No J gene is reported in TCRdb; it was inferred here by comparing the DNA with germline. CDR3 length: 14 amino acids. CDR1 and CDR2 from the germline V gene are EGSNGY and YDSYNSKV. With V trimmed by 3 bases and J by 2 bases, 7 bases remained unmatched. The CDR3 DNA reads TGTGCCACCTGGGACTTCCCACATTATTATAAGAAACTCTTT. Protein product: CATWDFPHYYKKLF.

This clone has at least ten counts. The V and J genes are TRGV2 and TRGJ1 or TRGJ2. TCRdb leaves out the J gene; it was filled in here by matching the DNA to germline. V shed 0 bases and J 2 bases; nucleotides not matched to a gene: 10. The germline CDR1 and CDR2 sequences are EGSNGY and YDSYNSKV. This CDR3 region has 16 residues. The CDR3 bases are TGTGCCACCTGGGACGGGCCCTGCCTCGATTATTATAAGAAACTCTTT. This translates into CATWDGPCLDYYKKLF.

This clone was recorded a few times. V and J are TRGV9 and TRGJP. TCRdb does not report a J gene; here it was assigned by matching the DNA to germline references. CDR1 GITISATS and CDR2 ISYDGTV come from the germline V gene (reference sequence). J gave up 9 bases and V 4 bases, and 18 bases lay outside the gene matches. The CDR3 extends over 19 amino acids. Here the CDR3 reads CALWDGIGLLALGKKIKVF. The CDR3 DNA sequence: TGTGCCTTGTGGGATGGGATAGGGCTCTTAGCGTTGGGCAAAAAAATCAAGGTATTT.

This clone is deemed medium-sized. This chain joins TRGV10 and TRGJP1. Because TCRdb records no J gene, it was assigned here through a match of the DNA to germline. TRGV10 falls under the ORF class, with uncertain function. Trimming removed 8 bases from V and 0 bases from J; junction bases left unmatched: 10. The CDR3 extends over 16 amino acids. Written as DNA, the CDR3 is TGTGCTGCGTGGCACTTTCTAGATACCACTGGTTGGTTCAAGATATTT. The encoded protein is CAAWHFLDTTGWFKIF.

This clone is labeled as medium-sized. The chain uses TRGV2 and TRGJP1. TCRdb offers no J gene call, so here the DNA was matched to germline to obtain one. With V trimmed by 0 bases and J by 6 bases, 4 bases remained unmatched. The CDR3 covers 14 residues. The germline CDR1 and CDR2 sequences are EGSNGY and YDSYNSKV. CDR3 in amino acids: CATWDGDSGWFKIF. CDR3 nucleotides: TGTGCCACCTGGGACGGGGACTCTGGTTGGTTCAAGATATTT.

A few counts support this clone. Because the CDR3's place on the DNA is in doubt, the DNA is left out and the CDR3 is given as listed by TCRdb. The V gene call reads TRGV11; no J gene was called. TRGV11 carries the ORF label, with uncertain function. The CDR3 is 13 amino acids long, termini counted. The CDR3 sequence: CTTVPAGLLEKLF.

In its sample, this clone ranks as medium-sized. Other DNA sequences within the sample encode an identical CDR3. The rearrangement joins TRGV4 to TRGJP2. The J gene comes from matching the DNA to germline here; TCRdb lacks it. J lost 5 bases, V lost 0 bases, and 3 bases had no gene match. Looked up from germline, CDR1 is EGSTGY and CDR2 is YDSYTSSV. This CDR3 region has 14 residues. CDR3 sequence: CATWDGGSDWIKTF. CDR3 bases: TGTGCCACCTGGGATGGGGGGAGTGATTGGATCAAGACGTTT.

This clone is labeled medium-sized. The V call is TRGV8, the J call TRGJP2. The J gene, left out of TCRdb, was set here by checking the DNA against germline. The CDR3 loop spans 16 amino acids. Germline CDR1 VENAVY, CDR2 YDSYNSRV. V lost 1 base and J lost 5; bases outside the gene matches: 10. The CDR3: CATWDSGVASDWIKTF. The CDR3 DNA is TGTGCCACCTGGGATAGTGGGGTCGCCAGTGATTGGATCAAGACGTTT.

Judged by abundance, this clone is medium-sized (0.01 to 0.1%). The chain uses TRGV10 and TRGJ1 or TRGJ2. TCRdb offers no J gene call, so here the DNA was matched to germline to obtain one. TRGV10 is marked as an open reading frame, function uncertain. The CDR3 is made up of 20 amino acids. The V gene end was trimmed by 7 bases and the J gene end by 2 bases; junction bases not matched to a gene: 27. CDR3 in DNA: TGTGCTGCGTGGTCCCACGCGTGGGATGAAGGCCGGGTGGATTATTATAAGAAACTCTTT. Amino acids: CAAWSHAWDEGRVDYYKKLF.

This clone is labeled medium-sized. V is TRGV10 and J is TRGJP1. Since TCRdb gives no J gene, matching the DNA to germline was used here to assign it. TRGV10 is an ORF; its function is uncertain. Trimming cost V 10 bases and J 0 bases; bases outside gene matches: 12. The CDR3 sequence is 16 residues long. CDR3 residues: CAAYYPPYTTGWFKIF. CDR3 bases: TGTGCTGCGTACTACCCCCCCTATACCACTGGTTGGTTCAAGATATTT.